The entry that follows covers one T cell receptor (beta chain) sequence. The sample belongs to a study of blood T cell repertoires in COVID-19. At the level of the study: The United States, Italy and Spain supplied acute and convalescent COVID-19 samples. Nucleic acid was either cDNA or gDNA, and it came from T cells, B-cell-depleted T cells, or PBMCs.

The ends lost 6 bases at V and 11 bases at J; junction bases unmatched: 14. This CDR3 comprises 14 residues. The germline gives CDR1 LNHDA, CDR2 SQIVND (reference sequence). In the original workflow: Reference gene primers were amplified, and this amplification served to estimate nucleated cell counts. This table comes from immunoSEQ multiplex PCR, and its TCRdb copy is limited to in-frame clones, with some not included. V and J calls and clone size are copied from that table; D and trimming were computed from the DNA. The table records 14,000 or so clones, roughly 80% of them present only once. The chain joins TRBV19 to TRBJ2-3; the match to TRBD1 covers 7 bases. The sequenced sample was peripheral blood. The sequence derives from a woman aged 55 to 70 with acute or convalescent COVID-19. This chain's CDR3 is CASSRDSRTDGQYF. Written as DNA, the CDR3 is TGTGCCAGTAGCCGGGACAGCCGAACCGACGGGCAGTATTTT.